Reported below is one T cell receptor beta chain. Its antigen is not known. The table came from immunoSEQ multiplex PCR; TCRdb's copy has only in-frame clones and leaves some out. The sample has approximately 120,000 clones; roughly 87% are singletons. These data come from a study of T cell responses to AZD1222 COVID-19 vaccine. Germline V CDR1 and CDR2: LNHDA, SQIVND (reference sequence). The CDR3 has 15 residues. V lost 3 bases and J 3 bases, leaving 15 bases between the germline ends. The study, taken as a whole, reports: Clonal diversity was possibly underestimated, and white British individuals and females predominated among donors. Only 6 or 7 individuals given AZD1222 were seropositive at baseline.

Source: peripheral blood, taken 28 days after the second AZD1222 dose. This rearrangement joins TRBV19 to TRBJ2-7; D is possibly TRBD1 (6 bases). This sequence originates from an adult who received the AZD1222 COVID-19 vaccine. The DNA of the CDR3 is TGTGCCAGTAGTATGTCCCCGGACAGCCGCTACGAGCAGTACTTC. Residues: CASSMSPDSRYEQYF. The full variable domain, its missing parts supplied by reference TRBV19 and TRBJ2-7, is DGGITQSPKYLFRKEGQNVTLSCEQNLNHDAMYWYRQDPGQGLRLIYYSQIVNDFQKGDIAEGYSVSREKKESFPLTVTSAQKNPTAFYLCASSMSPDSRYEQYFGPGTRLTVT.